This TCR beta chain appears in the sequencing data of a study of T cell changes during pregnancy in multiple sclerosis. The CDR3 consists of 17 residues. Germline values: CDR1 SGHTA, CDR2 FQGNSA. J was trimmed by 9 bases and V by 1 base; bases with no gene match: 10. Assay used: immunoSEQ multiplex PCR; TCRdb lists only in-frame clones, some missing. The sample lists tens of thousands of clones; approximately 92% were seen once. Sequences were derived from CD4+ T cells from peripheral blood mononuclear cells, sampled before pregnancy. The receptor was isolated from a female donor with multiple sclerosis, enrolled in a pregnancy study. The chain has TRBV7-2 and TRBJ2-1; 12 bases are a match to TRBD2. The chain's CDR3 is CASSLGLAGGVQGEQFF. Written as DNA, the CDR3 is TGTGCCAGCAGCTTAGGGCTAGCGGGAGGGGTACAGGGTGAGCAGTTCTTC.